This T cell receptor beta chain was sequenced during a study of blood T cell repertoires in COVID-19. Study-level background: Some COVID-19 samples were acute and others convalescent; all came from the United States, Italy and Spain. From T cells, B-cell-depleted T cells, or PBMCs came the material, which was cDNA or gDNA.

This CDR3 contains 19 residues. J was trimmed by 8 bases and V by 0 bases; bases with no gene match: 13. Germline assignment: CDR1 LGHNA and CDR2 YSLEER. Original handling: Estimation of nucleated cell counts was performed using reference gene primer amplification. Using immunoSEQ multiplex PCR, the repertoire was profiled, and TCRdb retains in-frame clones only, with some absent. Clone size and V and J calls were adopted from that table, with D and trimming inferred from the DNA. The top ten clones hold roughly 6.3% of a sample with about 250,000 clones, about 91% of them seen once. The sequenced material came from peripheral blood. The sequence was obtained from a woman in her thirties with COVID-19, enrolled during active disease. The rearrangement links TRBV4-3 to TRBJ2-1; the match to TRBD2 covers 13 bases. CDR3 amino acids: CASSQDVPRTSGGVYEQFF. The CDR3 bases are TGCGCCAGCAGCCAAGATGTCCCGCGAACTAGCGGGGGGGTTTATGAGCAGTTCTTC.